This T cell receptor beta chain was recorded in a study of PD-1 blockade in mismatch repair-deficient tumors. Study-wide background: All were previously treated, progressing patients with 11 to 13 mismatch repair-deficient cancer types. Study results and limitations: Tumor-resident clones, often undetectable pretreatment in blood, expanded then contracted after pembrolizumab.

As regards this clone: Antigen: not known.

Mismatch repair deficiency was confirmed in all patients, by PCR or immunohistochemistry. A few pembrolizumab responders had their TCRs sequenced. This table comes from immunoSEQ multiplex PCR, and its TCRdb copy is limited to in-frame clones, with some not included. Here the sample spans some 85,000 clones, approximately 80% being singletons. Per germline, CDR1 SGHVS and CDR2 FNYEAQ. This CDR3 spans 16 amino acids. With 5 bases removed from V and 4 bases from J, the gap between germline ends came to 19 bases. The rearrangement uses TRBV7-6 and TRBJ2-3; the D gene is possibly TRBD2 (5 bases). The sample in question was peripheral blood, obtained 44 weeks after starting pembrolizumab. The receptor comes from an adult with mismatch repair-deficient cancer. CDR3 DNA: TGTGCCAGCAGCCCCCGAGCGGAAGCCCCCGCAGATACGCAGTATTTT. It specifies CASSPRAEAPADTQYF. The complete variable domain, with remaining parts taken from reference TRBV7-6 and TRBJ2-3, reads GAGVSQSPRYKVTKRGQDVALRCDPISGHVSLYWYRQALGQGPEFLTYFNYEAQQDKSGLPNDRFSAERPEGSISTLTIQRTEQRDSAMYRCASSPRAEAPADTQYFGPGTRLTVL.